This T cell receptor beta chain was obtained from a study of cytomegalovirus exposure and HLA in healthy donors. General study findings and limits: CMV serostatus alone was available as immune exposure information.

The primer mix had 60 Vbeta and 13 Jbeta primers. Sequencing used immunoSEQ multiplex PCR; TCRdb keeps in-frame clones, though not all of them. The sample consists of tens of thousands of clones, 65% to 85% of them appearing once. To note about this clone: The antigen remains undetermined.

Donors had nominal health at sampling but likely had unrecorded immune exposures. The V segment lost 4 bases and the J segment 4 bases; nucleotides outside the gene matches: 11. Germline-derived CDR1 and CDR2 are MNHEY and SMNVEV (reference sequence). This CDR3 has 17 residues. The sequenced material came from PBMCs. This TCR was recovered from a young man in good health and CMV-seronegative. J is TRBJ2-5 and V is TRBV27; TRBD2 aligns across 11 bases. The CDR3 protein is CASSSIAGGPGGETQYF. DNA for the CDR3: TGTGCCAGCAGTTCGATAGCGGGGGGGCCAGGGGGAGAGACCCAGTACTTC.